Each of the 2 T cell receptor beta chains below was sequenced from the same sample in a study of spatial heterogeneity in lung cancer. This sample's time point: sample taken at primary tumor resection. Unsorted tumor, nontumor lung tissue or cryopreserved PBMC supplied the whole RNA. Each CDR3 protein is one row after TCRdb ran MiXCR on the 5' RACE reads. The sample records about 10,000 distinct CDR3 sequences, about 5% being singletons. Sample: PBMCs, taken at surgery. Receptors were obtained from a male donor with early-stage non-small cell lung cancer.

The V call is TRBV30, the J call TRBJ1-6; perhaps TRBD1 as D (5 bases). In germline, CDR1 is GTSNPN, CDR2 SVGIG (reference sequence). Between the trimmed V and J ends, which lost 0 bases and 3 bases, there was a span of 12 bases. The CDR3 is made up of 16 amino acids. CDR3 DNA: TGTGCCTGGAGTGTACGAGGGGCTGGCTATAATTCACCCCTCCACTTT. Translating gives CAWSVRGAGYNSPLHF.

This clonotype is labeled as medium-sized. The chain carries TRBV29-1 and TRBJ1-1; possibly TRBD1 for D (5 bases). This CDR3 has 12 amino acids. The V end was cut by 3 bases, the J end by 4 bases, with 9 bases between. The germline CDR1 and CDR2 sequences are SQVTM and ANQGSEA. The CDR3 region is CSVDREGTEAFF. CDR3 in DNA: TGCAGCGTTGACAGGGAGGGCACTGAAGCTTTCTTT.